This T cell receptor (beta chain) came from a study of cytomegalovirus exposure and HLA in healthy donors. Germline CDR1 reads PRHDT; CDR2 reads FYEKMQ (reference sequence). This CDR3 is 13 amino acids long. Unmatched junction bases numbered 4, after V lost 5 bases and J lost 5 bases. A note on this clone: Its matching antigen is unknown.

The primer mix had 60 Vbeta and 13 Jbeta primers. The data were produced by immunoSEQ multiplex PCR, yet TCRdb's version contains in-frame clones alone and is incomplete. Here the sample spans 90,000 to 150,000 clones, 60% to 85% being singletons. General study findings and limits: A later analysis reportedly identified an Asian-associated ancestry cluster as carrying fewer N-insertions than the approximately 670-donor mean.

The source of this sequence is a woman in her thirties or forties in good health and CMV-seropositive. Sequencing was carried out using PBMCs. V is TRBV13 and J is TRBJ2-3; 7 nucleotides line up with TRBD1. As DNA, the CDR3 is TGTGCCAGCAGCCCAAACAGGGGAGATACGCAGTATTTT. It yields the protein CASSPNRGDTQYF.